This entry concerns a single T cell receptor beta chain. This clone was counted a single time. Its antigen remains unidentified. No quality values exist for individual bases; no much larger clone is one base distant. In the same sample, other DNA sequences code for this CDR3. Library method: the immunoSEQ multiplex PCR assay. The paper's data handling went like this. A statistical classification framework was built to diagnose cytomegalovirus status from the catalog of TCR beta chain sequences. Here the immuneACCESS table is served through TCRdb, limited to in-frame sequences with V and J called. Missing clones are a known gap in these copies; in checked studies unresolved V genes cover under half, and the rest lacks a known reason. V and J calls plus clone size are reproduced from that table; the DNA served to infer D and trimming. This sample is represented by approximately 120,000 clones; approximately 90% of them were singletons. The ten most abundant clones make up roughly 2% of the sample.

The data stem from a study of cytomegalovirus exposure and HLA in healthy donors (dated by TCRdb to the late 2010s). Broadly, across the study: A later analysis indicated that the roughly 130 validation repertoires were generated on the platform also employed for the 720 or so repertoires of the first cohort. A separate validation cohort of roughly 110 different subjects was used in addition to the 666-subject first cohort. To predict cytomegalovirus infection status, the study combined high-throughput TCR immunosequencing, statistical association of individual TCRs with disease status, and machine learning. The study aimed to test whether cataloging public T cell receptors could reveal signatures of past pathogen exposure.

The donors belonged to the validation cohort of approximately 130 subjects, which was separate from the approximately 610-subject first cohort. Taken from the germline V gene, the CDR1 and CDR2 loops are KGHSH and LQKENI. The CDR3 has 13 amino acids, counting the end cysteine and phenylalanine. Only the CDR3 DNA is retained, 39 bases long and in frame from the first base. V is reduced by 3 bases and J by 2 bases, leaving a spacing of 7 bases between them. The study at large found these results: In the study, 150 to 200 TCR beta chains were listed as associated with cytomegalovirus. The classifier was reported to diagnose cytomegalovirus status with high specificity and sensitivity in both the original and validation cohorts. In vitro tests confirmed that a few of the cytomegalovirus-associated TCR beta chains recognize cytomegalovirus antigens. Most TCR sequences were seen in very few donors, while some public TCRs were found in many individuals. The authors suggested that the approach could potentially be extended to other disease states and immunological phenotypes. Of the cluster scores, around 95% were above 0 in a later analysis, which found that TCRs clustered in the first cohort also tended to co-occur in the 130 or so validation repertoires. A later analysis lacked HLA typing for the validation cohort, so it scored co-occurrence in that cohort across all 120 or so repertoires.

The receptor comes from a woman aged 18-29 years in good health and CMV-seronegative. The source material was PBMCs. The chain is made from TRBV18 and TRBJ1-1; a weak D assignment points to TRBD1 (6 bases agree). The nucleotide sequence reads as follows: TGTGCCAGCTCACCGGGACAAAACACTGAAGCTTTCTTT. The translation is CASSPGQNTEAFF.